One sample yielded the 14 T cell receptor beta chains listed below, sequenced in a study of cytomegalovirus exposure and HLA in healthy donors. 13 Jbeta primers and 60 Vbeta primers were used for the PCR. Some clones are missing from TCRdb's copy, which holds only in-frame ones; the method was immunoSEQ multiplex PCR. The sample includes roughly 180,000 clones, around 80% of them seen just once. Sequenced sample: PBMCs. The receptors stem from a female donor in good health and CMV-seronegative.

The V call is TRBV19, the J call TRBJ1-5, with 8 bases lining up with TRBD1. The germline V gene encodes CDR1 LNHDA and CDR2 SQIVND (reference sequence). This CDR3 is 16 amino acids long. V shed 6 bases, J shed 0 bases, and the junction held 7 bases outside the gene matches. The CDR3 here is CASSRGRTSSNQPQHF. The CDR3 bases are TGTGCCAGTAGCAGGGGGCGGACAAGTAGCAATCAGCCCCAGCATTTT. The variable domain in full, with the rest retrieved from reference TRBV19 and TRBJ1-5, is DGGITQSPKYLFRKEGQNVTLSCEQNLNHDAMYWYRQDPGQGLRLIYYSQIVNDFQKGDIAEGYSVSREKKESFPLTVTSAQKNPTAFYLCASSRGRTSSNQPQHFGDGTRLSIL.

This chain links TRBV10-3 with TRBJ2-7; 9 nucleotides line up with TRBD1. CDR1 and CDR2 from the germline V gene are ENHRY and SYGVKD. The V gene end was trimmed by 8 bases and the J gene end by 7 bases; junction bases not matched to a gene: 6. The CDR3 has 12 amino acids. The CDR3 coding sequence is TGTGCCATCGGCGGACAGGGGTTAGAGCAGTACTTC. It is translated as CAIGGQGLEQYF.

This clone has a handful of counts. The CDR3 region has the DNA TGTGCCAGCAGCGGAGCCGGGACTAGCGGTTCCTACGAGCAGTACTTC. The encoded protein is CASSGAGTSGSYEQYF. V gene TRBV4-2 combines with J gene TRBJ2-5, with 11 bases lining up with TRBD2. Gene TRBJ2-7 matches the end of the DNA better, so the J call may be wrong. The CDR3 is 16 residues long. Germline V lookup: CDR1 LGHNA, CDR2 YNFKEQ.

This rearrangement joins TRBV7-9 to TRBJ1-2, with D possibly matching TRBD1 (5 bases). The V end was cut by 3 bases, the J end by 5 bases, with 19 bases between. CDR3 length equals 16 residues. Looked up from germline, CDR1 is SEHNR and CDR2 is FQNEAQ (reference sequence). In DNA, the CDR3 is TGTGCCAGCAGCTTGCCCGGACCTGGGGGAGGGTATGGCTACACCTTC. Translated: CASSLPGPGGGYGYTF.

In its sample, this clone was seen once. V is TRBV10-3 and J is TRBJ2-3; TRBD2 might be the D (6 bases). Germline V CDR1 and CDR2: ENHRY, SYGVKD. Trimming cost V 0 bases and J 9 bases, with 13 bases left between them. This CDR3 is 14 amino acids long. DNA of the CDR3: TGTGCCATCAGTGAGTCGACTCGGGGGAGCACGCAGTATTTT. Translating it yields CAISESTRGSTQYF.

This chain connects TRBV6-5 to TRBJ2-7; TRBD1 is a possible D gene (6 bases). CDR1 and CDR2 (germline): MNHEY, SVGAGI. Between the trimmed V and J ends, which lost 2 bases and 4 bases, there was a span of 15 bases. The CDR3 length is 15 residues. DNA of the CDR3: TGTGCCAGCAGTTACGGTCGCGGCAGGGGTTACGAGCAGTACTTC. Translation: CASSYGRGRGYEQYF.

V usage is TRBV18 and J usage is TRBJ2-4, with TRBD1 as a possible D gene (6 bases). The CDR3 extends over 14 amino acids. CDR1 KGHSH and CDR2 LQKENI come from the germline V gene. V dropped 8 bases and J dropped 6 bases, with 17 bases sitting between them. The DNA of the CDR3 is TGTGCCAGCCAGGACAGCCTCCTATTAAACATTCAGTACTTC. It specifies CASQDSLLLNIQYF.

The CDR3 DNA is TGTGCCAGCACCCTGCGGGTCTATGGCTACACCTTC. Its protein is CASTLRVYGYTF. J is TRBJ1-2 and V is TRBV5-6, with D uncertain. The CDR3 extends over 12 amino acids. V was shortened by 6 bases and J by 4 bases, with 10 bases between the two germline ends. Germline loops: CDR1 SGHDT, CDR2 YYEEEE.

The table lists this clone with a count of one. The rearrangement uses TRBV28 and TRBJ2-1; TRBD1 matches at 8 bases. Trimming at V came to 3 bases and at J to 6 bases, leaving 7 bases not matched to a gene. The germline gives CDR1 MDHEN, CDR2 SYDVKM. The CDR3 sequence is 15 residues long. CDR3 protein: CASSLVTGGVNEQFF. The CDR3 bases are TGTGCCAGCAGTTTGGTCACAGGGGGAGTCAATGAGCAGTTCTTC.

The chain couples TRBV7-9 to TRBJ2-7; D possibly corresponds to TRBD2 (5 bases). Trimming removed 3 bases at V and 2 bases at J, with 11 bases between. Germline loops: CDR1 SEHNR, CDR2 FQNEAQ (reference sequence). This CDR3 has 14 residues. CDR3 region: CASSFEGTPYEQYF. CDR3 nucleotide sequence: TGTGCCAGCAGCTTTGAGGGCACCCCCTACGAGCAGTACTTC.

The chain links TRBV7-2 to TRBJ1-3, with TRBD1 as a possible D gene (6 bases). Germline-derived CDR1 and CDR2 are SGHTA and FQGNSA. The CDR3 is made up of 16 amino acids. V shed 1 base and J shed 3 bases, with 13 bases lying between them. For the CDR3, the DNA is TGTGCCAGCAGCTTAGACAGGGTGTCCCTTGGAAACACCATATATTTT. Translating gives CASSLDRVSLGNTIYF.

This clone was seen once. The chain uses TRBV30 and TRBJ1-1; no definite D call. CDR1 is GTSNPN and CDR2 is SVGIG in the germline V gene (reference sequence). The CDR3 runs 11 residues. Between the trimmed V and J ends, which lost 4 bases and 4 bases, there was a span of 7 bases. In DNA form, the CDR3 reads TGTGCCTGGACGAGGGCCACTGAAGCTTTCTTT. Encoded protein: CAWTRATEAFF.

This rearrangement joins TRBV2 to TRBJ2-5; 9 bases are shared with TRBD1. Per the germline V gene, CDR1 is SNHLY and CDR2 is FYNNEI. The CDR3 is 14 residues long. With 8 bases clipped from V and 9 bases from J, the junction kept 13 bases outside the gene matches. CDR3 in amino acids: CASAPTGGIGAQYF. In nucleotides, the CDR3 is TGTGCCAGCGCTCCCACAGGGGGCATTGGGGCCCAGTACTTC.

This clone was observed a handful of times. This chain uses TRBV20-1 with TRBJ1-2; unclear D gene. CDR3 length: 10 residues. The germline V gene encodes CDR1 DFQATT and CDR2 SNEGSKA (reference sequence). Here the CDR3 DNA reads TGCAGCCCATCGGGGTATGGCTACACCTTC. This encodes CSPSGYGYTF.